The 8 T cell receptor beta chains reported below all come from one sample, sequenced in a study of cytomegalovirus exposure and HLA in healthy donors. Researchers ran the PCR with 60 Vbeta and 13 Jbeta primers. The table came from immunoSEQ multiplex PCR; TCRdb's copy has only in-frame clones and leaves some out. The top ten hold 5.3% of the sample, which has about 130,000 clones, 80% seen once. What was sequenced was PBMCs. All receptors derive from a man aged 25 to 40 in good health and CMV-seronegative.

Concerning this clone: One junction end does not reproduce the germline sequence, and a read error may be involved. The genes are TRBV7-9 and TRBJ2-1; tentative D call: TRBD2 (5 bases). CDR1 and CDR2 (germline): SEHNR, FQNEAQ (reference sequence). This CDR3 comprises 12 residues. Here the CDR3 DNA reads TGTGCCAGCAGCCTAGCCTCCAATGAGCAGTTCTTC. It codes for CASSLASNEQFF.

The count of this clone is one. The chain couples TRBV6-1 to TRBJ2-7, with D tentatively TRBD1 (6 bases). The CDR3 is 14 amino acids. V shed 10 bases and J shed 3 bases, with 19 bases lying between them. Germline V CDR1 and CDR2: MNHNS, SASEGT. CDR3 sequence reads: CATLQLPQGYEQYF. DNA of the CDR3: TGTGCCACCCTACAACTGCCACAGGGCTACGAGCAGTACTTC.

The chain joins TRBV28 to TRBJ1-5; 7 nucleotides align to TRBD1. The V segment lost 4 bases and the J segment 0 bases; nucleotides outside the gene matches: 9. CDR1 and CDR2 (germline): MDHEN, SYDVKM. The CDR3 sequence is 17 residues long. CDR3 region: CASSYLTTGTSNQPQHF. CDR3 DNA: TGTGCCAGCAGTTACCTTACGACAGGGACTAGCAATCAGCCCCAGCATTTT.

Comments on this clone: The same CDR3 can be traced to other DNA sequences in this sample. The chain uses TRBV5-1 and TRBJ1-1, with 7 bases identical to TRBD1. The trim removed 0 bases at V and 5 bases at J, leaving 4 bases unmatched. In germline, CDR1 is SGHRS, CDR2 YFSETQ. The CDR3 sequence is 14 residues long. CDR3 in amino acids: CASSLGGGGTEAFF. The CDR3 DNA follows: TGCGCCAGCAGCTTGGGAGGGGGCGGAACTGAAGCTTTCTTT.

The rearrangement joins TRBV5-6 to TRBJ2-7; possibly TRBD2 for D (6 bases). The CDR3 length is 11 residues. Germline CDR1 is SGHDT and CDR2 is YYEEEE. V was trimmed by 4 bases and J by 9 bases, leaving 11 bases between them. The CDR3 here is CASSTRGRQYF. The CDR3 region has the DNA TGTGCCAGCAGCACCCGGGGGAGGCAGTACTTC.

The chain combines TRBV9 with TRBJ2-2, with 7 bases identical to TRBD1. Unmatched junction bases numbered 2, after V lost 1 base and J lost 5 bases. CDR1 and CDR2 from the germline V gene are SGDLS and YYNGEE. The CDR3 extends over 14 amino acids. The CDR3 loop reads CASSVTGETGELFF. CDR3 nucleotide sequence: TGTGCCAGCAGCGTAACAGGGGAAACCGGGGAGCTGTTTTTT. Using reference TRBV9 and TRBJ2-2 for the parts outside the CDR3, the full variable domain is DSGVTQTPKHLITATGQRVTLRCSPRSGDLSVYWYQQSLDQGLQFLIQYYNGEERAKGNILERFSAQQFPDLHSELNLSSLELGDSALYFCASSVTGETGELFFGEGSRLTVL.

This clone has only a few counts. The chain uses TRBV25-1 and TRBJ1-1, with unresolved D. V was clipped by 5 bases and J by 1 base, with 17 bases between them. The CDR3 consists of 16 residues. Germline V gene lookup returns CDR1 MGHDK and CDR2 SYGVNS. The CDR3 DNA reads as TGTGCCAGCAGTCCACTCGGGGAGGGTAGGAACACTGAAGCTTTCTTT. This translates into CASSPLGEGRNTEAFF.

The J gene is TRBJ2-1, the V gene TRBV7-3; no definite D call. Trimming cost V 0 bases and J 1 base, with 7 bases left between them. Germline V gives CDR1 SGHTA, CDR2 FQGTGA. CDR3 length: 15 amino acids. CDR3 DNA: TGTGCCAGCAGCTTAACCCCCGTATCCTACAATGAGCAGTTCTTC. Its protein product is CASSLTPVSYNEQFF.